This T cell receptor beta chain is from a study of T cell responses to AZD1222 COVID-19 vaccine. Trimming pared 5 bases from V and 3 bases from J, leaving 10 bases between. In germline, CDR1 is ENHRY, CDR2 SYGVKD. The CDR3 runs to 13 residues. Clones were read by immunoSEQ multiplex PCR, and TCRdb kept only the in-frame ones, dropping some. The table shows approximately 140,000 clones, with about 92% occurring only once. V is TRBV10-3 and J is TRBJ2-5, with a weak D call TRBD1 (6 bases). The material sequenced was peripheral blood, taken on day 0 of AZD1222 vaccination. The TCR comes from an adult in good health. The CDR3 loop reads CAISRQAEETQYF. CDR3 sequence (DNA): TGTGCCATCAGTAGACAGGCGGAAGAGACCCAGTACTTC.